This T cell receptor (beta chain) stems from a study of human T cells and chemical hapten exposure. Across the study: TCR yields per sample varied mostly from small pooled library volume differences. Whole-study results and caveats: The study found that DPC sensitization did not change TCRs above 1 in 1000 frequency.

This clonotype was observed a few times. Antigen: not known. V shed 5 bases, J shed 3 bases, and the junction held 9 bases outside the gene matches. Germline-derived CDR1 and CDR2 are SGHDT and YYEEEE. The CDR3 extends over 15 amino acids. Authors' data handling: Counts of TCRs in each sample centred on a median of approximately 96,000 and extended from approximately 25,000 to 650,000. TCRdb redid the calling of the 5' RACE reads with MiXCR, one entry per CDR3 protein. These V and J calls rely on TCRdb rather than the paper's analysis. The sample holds about 80,000 distinct CDR3 sequences; 6% to 8.5% are singletons and the top ten take 2% to 2.5%. RNA extraction used unfractionated whole blood as the source of total RNA.

The source of this sequence is a male donor in good health. This chain connects TRBV5-6 to TRBJ1-2; 8 bases match TRBD1. The CDR3 reads CASSPGGGRDYGYTF. In DNA, the CDR3 is TGTGCCAGCAGTCCAGGGGGCGGTAGGGACTATGGCTACACCTTC.